Presented here are 8 T cell receptor beta chains from one specimen sequenced in a study of shared clonotypes between healthy human individuals. Positively selected for CCR7, the CD45RO-negative cells used as naive CD8 cells excluded terminally differentiated effector memory CD45RA+ cells. Produced via immunoSEQ multiplex PCR; TCRdb's table is partial and in-frame only. The sample carries about 2.2 million clones, about 92% recorded once. The sequenced material came from naive CD8+ T cells from PBMCs. These receptor sequences come from a man between 18 and 29 years old in good health. Some clones in this sample may be carry-over from other donors' samples.

The chain couples TRBV7-3 to TRBJ2-7, with a weak D call TRBD1 (5 bases). The germline gives CDR1 SGHTA, CDR2 FQGTGA. Trimming took 5 bases from V and 1 from J, leaving 9 bases between them. The CDR3 runs to 13 residues. CDR3: CASSAGHSYEQYF. In DNA form, the CDR3 reads TGTGCCAGCAGCGCAGGACATTCCTACGAGCAGTACTTC.

The rearrangement links TRBV12-5 to TRBJ2-7, with TRBD1 matching over 8 bases. Germline CDR1 is LGHNT and CDR2 is FRNRAP. The V segment lost 2 bases and the J segment 3 bases; nucleotides outside the gene matches: 9. The CDR3 sequence is 16 residues long. CDR3: CASGLYVTGVIYEQYF. In DNA, the CDR3 is TGTGCTAGTGGTTTGTACGTGACAGGGGTCATCTACGAGCAGTACTTC.

About this clone itself: Other DNA sequences in this specimen translate into the identical CDR3. The V and J genes are TRBV6-5 and TRBJ1-1; D is possibly TRBD1 (5 bases). From germline, CDR1 is MNHEY and CDR2 SVGAGI. This CDR3 region has 13 residues. V lost 0 bases and J 4 bases, leaving 6 bases between the germline ends. The CDR3 reads CASSYSRGTEAFF. The CDR3 DNA reads TGTGCCAGCAGTTACTCGAGGGGCACTGAAGCTTTCTTT.

This chain connects TRBV2 to TRBJ1-1, with a possible D match to TRBD1 (6 bases). CDR1 is SNHLY and CDR2 is FYNNEI in the germline V gene. The CDR3 extends over 13 amino acids. Deletions cut 7 bases from V and 3 bases from J, with 12 bases between. CDR3 residues: CASNGGADTEAFF. CDR3 coding DNA: TGTGCCAGCAACGGGGGGGCGGACACTGAAGCTTTCTTT.

This rearrangement joins TRBV27 to TRBJ2-7; maybe TRBD1 (6 bases). The CDR3 has 13 amino acids. The germline V and J ends were trimmed by 2 bases and 5 bases, with 10 bases remaining between them. Germline V lookup: CDR1 MNHEY, CDR2 SMNVEV (reference sequence). The DNA for the CDR3 is TGTGCCAGCAGTTTAAACAGGGTCCACGAGCAGTACTTC. Translation: CASSLNRVHEQYF.

This chain uses TRBV9 with TRBJ1-3; TRBD1 might be the D (5 bases). V lost 3 bases to trimming and J lost 0 bases, with 13 bases between them. Germline values: CDR1 SGDLS, CDR2 YYNGEE. The CDR3 covers 16 residues. In DNA form, the CDR3 reads TGTGCCAGCAGCGGGCGACAGAGCGCCTCTGGAAACACCATATATTTT. It translates to CASSGRQSASGNTIYF.

J is TRBJ2-3 and V is TRBV2; 8 bases are shared with TRBD2. Germline-derived CDR1 and CDR2 are SNHLY and FYNNEI. The CDR3 consists of 13 residues. The ends lost 10 bases at V and 4 bases at J; junction bases unmatched: 7. The CDR3 loop is CATREGEADTQYF. In DNA form, the CDR3 reads TGTGCCACCCGGGAGGGGGAGGCAGATACGCAGTATTTT.

This sequence joins TRBV19 and TRBJ2-7; the D gene is possibly TRBD1 (7 bases). Trimming cost V 8 bases and J 0 bases, with 11 bases left between them. Germline assignment: CDR1 LNHDA and CDR2 SQIVND (reference sequence). The CDR3 sequence is 13 residues long. The CDR3 spells CASAGQNSYEQYF. CDR3 DNA: TGTGCCAGTGCGGGACAGAACTCCTACGAGCAGTACTTC.